These 5 T cell receptor beta chains were sequenced from one sample in a study of OX40 agonist ivuxolimab in advanced cancers. The library was made by the immunoSEQ multiplex PCR assay. Not all clones reach the TCRdb copy of this immuneACCESS table, which keeps in-frame sequences only. Checked studies attribute under half of the gap to unresolved V genes and leave the rest unexplained. In this sample the table shows around 73,000 clones, 90% of which occur a single time. 0.4% to 0.55% of the sample rests with the top ten. This specimen was CD4+ or CD8+ T cells sorted from blood, taken in a trial of the OX40 agonist ivuxolimab. The origin of the receptors is an adult with an advanced solid tumor such as melanoma, head and neck, liver or kidney cancer.

The gene calls are TRBV6-5 and TRBJ1-1; no clear D. Trimming stripped 4 bases from V and 5 bases from J, with 14 bases between. Germline-derived CDR1 and CDR2 are MNHEY and SVGAGI. The CDR3 consists of 14 residues. In nucleotides, the CDR3 is TGTGCCAGCAGTTTTTCAGCCCTTGGGACTGAAGCTTTCTTT. Its protein is CASSFSALGTEAFF.

The chain uses TRBV7-2 and TRBJ2-5, with D maybe TRBD1 (5 bases). Trimming took 5 bases from V and 4 from J, leaving 17 bases between them. Germline CDR1 and CDR2: SGHTA and FQGNSA. The CDR3 runs 15 residues. The CDR3 is CASSPGRRRGETQYF. CDR3 coding DNA: TGTGCCAGCAGCCCTGGACGAAGAAGGGGAGAGACCCAGTACTTC.

The chain joins TRBV15 to TRBJ2-1; 9 nucleotides match TRBD1. With V trimmed by 5 bases and J by 6 bases, 11 bases remained unmatched. This CDR3 spans 16 amino acids. In germline, CDR1 is LNHNV, CDR2 YYDKDF (reference sequence). The CDR3 reads CATSSRTGTGSNEQFF. CDR3 DNA: TGTGCCACCAGCTCACGAACCGGGACAGGGTCCAATGAGCAGTTCTTC.

CDR3 nucleotides: TGTGCCAGCAGGCCAACAGGGACCCCCTACAATGAGCAGTTCTTC. Translation gives CASRPTGTPYNEQFF. The chain recombines TRBV7-9 with TRBJ2-1; perhaps TRBD1 as D (6 bases). Germline CDR1 is SEHNR and CDR2 is FQNEAQ (reference sequence). V was shortened by 6 bases and J by 2 bases, with 14 bases between the two germline ends. The CDR3 has 15 amino acids.

This sequence joins TRBV5-1 and TRBJ2-3, with D possibly called TRBD1 or TRBD2 (5 bases each). This CDR3 contains 16 residues. Looked up from germline, CDR1 is SGHRS and CDR2 is YFSETQ. Trimming took off 0 bases at V and 3 bases at J, with 14 bases between the two ends. CDR3 protein: CASSLGGGWKTDTQYF. The CDR3 coding sequence is TGCGCCAGCAGCTTGGGTGGGGGATGGAAAACAGATACGCAGTATTTT.